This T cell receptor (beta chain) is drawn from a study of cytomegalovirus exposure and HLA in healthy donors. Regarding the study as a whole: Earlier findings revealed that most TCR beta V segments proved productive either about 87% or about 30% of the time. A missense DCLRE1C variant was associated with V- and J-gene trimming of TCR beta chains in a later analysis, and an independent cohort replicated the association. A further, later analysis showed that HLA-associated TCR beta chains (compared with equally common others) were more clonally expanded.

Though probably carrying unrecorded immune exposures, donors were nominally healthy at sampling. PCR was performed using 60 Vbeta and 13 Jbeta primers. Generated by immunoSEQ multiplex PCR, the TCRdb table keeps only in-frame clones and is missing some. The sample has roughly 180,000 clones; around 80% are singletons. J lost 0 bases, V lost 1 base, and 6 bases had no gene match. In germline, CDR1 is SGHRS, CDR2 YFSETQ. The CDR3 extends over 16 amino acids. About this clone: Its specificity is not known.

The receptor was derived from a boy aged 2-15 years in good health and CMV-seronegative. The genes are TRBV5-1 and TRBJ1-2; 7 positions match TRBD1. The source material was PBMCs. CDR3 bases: TGCGCCAGCAGCTTGACCGGGACAGCTTCTAACTATGGCTACACCTTC. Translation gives CASSLTGTASNYGYTF. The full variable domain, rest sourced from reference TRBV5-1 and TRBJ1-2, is KAGVTQTPRYLIKTRGQQVTLSCSPISGHRSVSWYQQTPGQGLQFLFEYFSETQRNKGNFPGRFSGRQFSNSRSEMNVSTLELGDSALYLCASSLTGTASNYGYTFGSGTRLTVV.